This T cell receptor beta chain stems from a study of T cell responses to AZD1222 COVID-19 vaccine (dated by TCRdb to about 2021). At the level of the whole study: TCR sequencing covered some 240 trial participants: about 210 given two doses of AZD1222 and approximately 25 given two doses of MenACWY control vaccine. Trial participants were enrolled into age subgroups of 18-55, 56-69 and 70-plus years, which contained about 150, 27 and 61 TCR-sequenced participants, respectively. What the study reported, not specific to this receptor: Vaccine-associated CD4 TCRs spanned the whole spike protein, with dominant responses in regions 160-218 and 743-854. In the small 56-69-year group, the increase in depth fell short of significance, most likely because of low power. Conclusions about previously exposed vaccinees are limited, since just a handful of AZD1222 recipients were seropositive for SARS-CoV-2 at baseline. Reportedly, close to half of the unique spike-specific TCRs recognized epitopes lying outside the regions that are mutated in the B.1.351 and B.1.1.7 variants. Most participants were white British and females outnumbered males, and the authors suggested that clonal diversity may have been underestimated. Because no day 14 peak-response samples were available, the repertoires could be characterized only after the peak T cell response. A significant rise in spike-specific TCR breadth and depth was observed after two AZD1222 doses relative to day 0 and relative to MenACWY recipients.

The CDR3 regions of human TCRbeta chains were analyzed by immunosequencing. Per the original workflow: TCRs in the repertoires were matched against a reference library of SARS-CoV-2-specific TCRs that had been generated with the MIRA antigen-specificity platform. Breadth meant the fraction of unique TCRs that were SARS-CoV-2-associated, whereas depth meant the fraction of total T cells that were SARS-CoV-2-associated. Each spike-specific TCR was assigned to its reactive spike region and to a CD4 or CD8 class using the MIRA data. Log10-transformed breadth and depth values were compared by one-way ANOVA with Sidak's multiple comparisons tests. Imported from immuneACCESS, the table was reduced by TCRdb to in-frame sequences with V and J called. These copies leave out some clones; in studies compared against another copy, an unresolved V gene accounts for under half, and the cause of the remainder is not known. The D gene and trimming were derived from the DNA, and the V and J assignments and clone size from that table. The sample table shows about 150,000 clones, and roughly nine tenths are seen once. 5.5% to 8% of the sample belongs to the ten largest clones.

CDR1 and CDR2 were assigned from the germline V gene (reference sequence) as SGHNT and YYREEE. Taken from cysteine to phenylalanine, the CDR3 has 15 residues. Only the CDR3 part of the read is kept: 45 bases, read in frame from the first base. V sheds 2 bases and J sheds 6 bases, leaving 17 bases between their ends. Points on this clone: Its antigen is currently not known. No qualities accompany the bases; no much larger clone lies one base away.

What this sample's time point label stands for: sample from adult after SARS-CoV-2 infection, after symptom onset. Two convalescent COVID-19 patients, sampled after symptom onset from adults with prior SARS-CoV-2 infection, were also TCR-sequenced for comparison. This chain joins TRBV5-4 to TRBJ1-2, and TRBD1 may be the D gene, going by 5 matching bases. The starting material was peripheral blood, obtained after recovery from COVID-19. The TCR comes from an adult who had recovered from COVID-19. The DNA sequence reads TGTGCCAGCAGCTTTCAAGGGGTTTTGTTTAATGGCTACACCTTC. Its translation is CASSFQGVLFNGYTF.